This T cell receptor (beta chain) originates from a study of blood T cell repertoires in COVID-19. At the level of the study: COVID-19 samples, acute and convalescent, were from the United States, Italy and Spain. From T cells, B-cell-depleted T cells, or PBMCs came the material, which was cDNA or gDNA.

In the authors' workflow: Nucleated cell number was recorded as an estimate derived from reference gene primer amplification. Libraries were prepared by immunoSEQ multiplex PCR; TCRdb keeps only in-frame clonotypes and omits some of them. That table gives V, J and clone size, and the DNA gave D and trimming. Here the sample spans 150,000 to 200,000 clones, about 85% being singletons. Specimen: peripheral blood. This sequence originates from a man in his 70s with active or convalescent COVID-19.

The CDR3 region is CASSGNRGTNEKLFF. The CDR3 region has the DNA TGTGCCAGCAGTGGGAACAGGGGTACTAATGAAAAACTGTTTTTT. This chain joins TRBV25-1 and TRBJ1-4; 7 positions agree with TRBD1. Germline CDR1 MGHDK, CDR2 SYGVNS. The CDR3 consists of 15 residues. V shed 4 bases and J 2 bases; nucleotides not matched to a gene: 4.